The source of this T cell receptor (beta chain) is a study of beta chain features in type 1 diabetes. Study-level information: Similarity in age, gender and cell yields was seen between patients and healthy donors.

The CDR3 extends over 18 amino acids. The junction had 17 bases not matched to a gene; V was cut back by 1 base and J by 4 bases. Germline V gives CDR1 GTSNPN, CDR2 SVGIG (reference sequence). What was sequenced were expressed TCRB transcripts, since all of the isolated RNA had been reverse transcribed. Profiled with immunoSEQ multiplex PCR; TCRdb holds only in-frame clones, not every one. Of about 710,000 clones in the sample, around 15% were seen once. Study observations and caveats: In all four CD4+ subsets, TCRB CDR3 length was significantly, moderately reduced in type 1 diabetes. Naive, central memory and Treg TCRB repertoires seemed to resemble each other more closely in patients than they did in healthy donors.

The collection from each donor was one heparinised blood draw averaging roughly 100 mL. A CD45RO/CCR7/CD25/CD127/CD95/CD27 panel sorted naive, central memory, regulatory and stem cell-like memory CD4+ cells. This clone was seen a few times. Its antigen is currently unknown. The sequence came from a man younger than 35 with type 1 diabetes. The chain links TRBV30 to TRBJ2-7; 9 bases align to TRBD1. The sample comprised naive CD4+ T cells from blood. The CDR3 spells CAWSGRHPPGQGFYEQYF. The DNA for the CDR3 is TGTGCCTGGAGTGGACGGCACCCTCCGGGACAGGGTTTTTACGAGCAGTACTTC.